Below, 29 T cell receptor beta chains from the same sample are listed, as sequenced in a study of shared clonotypes between healthy human individuals (dated by TCRdb to the early 2020s). The method was the immunoSEQ multiplex PCR assay. Imported from immuneACCESS, the table was reduced by TCRdb to in-frame sequences with V and J called. These copies leave out some clones; in studies compared against another copy, an unresolved V gene accounts for under half, and the cause of the remainder is not known. A total of 550,000 to 600,000 clones appear in this sample, around three quarters of them only once. 9.5% to 15% of the sample goes to the ten largest clones. The specimen sequenced was PBMCs. The receptors come from a woman between 35 and 50 years old in good health. Some clones in this sample may be carry-over from other donors' samples.

Only one count was recorded for this clone. The chain links TRBV6-5 to TRBJ2-2, with unresolved D. The V end was cut by 6 bases, the J end by 0 bases, with 8 bases between. CDR3 length: 14 amino acids. The germline CDR1 and CDR2 sequences are MNHEY and SVGAGI. The CDR3 nucleotides are TGTGCCAGCAGGGTTGGGGCGAACACCGGGGAGCTGTTTTTT. As protein: CASRVGANTGELFF.

Only a few counts were recorded for this clone. The gene calls are TRBV2 and TRBJ1-2; TRBD1 is a possible D gene (5 bases). This CDR3 comprises 14 residues. V shed 3 bases and J shed 4 bases, with 12 bases lying between them. Germline CDR1 is SNHLY and CDR2 is FYNNEI. CDR3 residues: CASSDWDVGYGYTF. In nucleotides, the CDR3 is TGTGCCAGCAGTGACTGGGACGTTGGCTATGGCTACACCTTC.

The chain combines TRBV7-7 with TRBJ2-5; a weak D match, TRBD1 (6 bases). This CDR3 has 16 residues. Looked up from germline, CDR1 is SSHAT and CDR2 is FNYEAQ (reference sequence). V was trimmed by 5 bases and J by 3 bases, leaving 19 bases between them. This chain's CDR3 is CASSRSLTGPEETQYF. In DNA form, the CDR3 reads TGTGCCAGCAGCCGATCACTCACAGGGCCCGAAGAGACCCAGTACTTC.

This chain connects TRBV29-1 to TRBJ1-3; D unclear. V was pared by 1 base and J by 7 bases, with 11 bases between. This CDR3 has 13 amino acids. CDR1 is SQVTM and CDR2 is ANQGSEA in the germline V gene. The CDR3 reads CSVEVVGSNTIYF. The CDR3 DNA reads as TGCAGCGTTGAAGTGGTCGGGAGTAACACCATATATTTT. Full variable domain (rest looked up from reference TRBV29-1 and TRBJ1-3): SAVISQKPSRDICQRGTSLTIQCQVDSQVTMMFWYRQQPGQSLTLIATANQGSEATYESGFVIDKFPISRPNLTFSTLTVSNMSPEDSSIYLCSVEVVGSNTIYFGEGSWLTVV.

This chain connects TRBV6-1 to TRBJ1-2, with D maybe TRBD1 (5 bases). CDR3 length equals 13 residues. Trimming took off 8 bases at V and 4 bases at J, with 14 bases between the two ends. Germline assignment: CDR1 MNHNS and CDR2 SASEGT. This CDR3 reads CASGRDGPYGYTF. Written as DNA, the CDR3 is TGTGCCAGCGGGCGGGACGGCCCCTATGGCTACACCTTC.

In this sample, this clone turned up once. This chain connects TRBV5-4 to TRBJ2-5, with D perhaps TRBD2 (6 bases). The germline gives CDR1 SGHNT, CDR2 YYREEE (reference sequence). The V and J ends lost 0 bases and 5 bases respectively, with 11 bases between them. There are 14 residues in the CDR3. CDR3 amino acids: CASSLDRGRETQYF. In DNA form, the CDR3 reads TGTGCCAGCAGCTTGGACCGGGGGAGGGAGACCCAGTACTTC.

The gene calls are TRBV18 and TRBJ2-1; TRBD2 might be the D (5 bases). The CDR3 runs 13 residues. The ends were cut back, 6 bases at V and 10 bases at J, with 16 bases in the middle. Germline assignment: CDR1 KGHSH and CDR2 LQKENI. The CDR3 bases are TGTGCCAGCTCCCCCGGCCTAGCAGAGGAGCAGTTCTTC. As protein: CASSPGLAEEQFF.

J is TRBJ2-1 and V is TRBV9; 11 positions agree with TRBD1. This CDR3 is 15 amino acids long. The V segment lost 4 bases and the J segment 6 bases; nucleotides outside the gene matches: 6. Per germline, CDR1 SGDLS and CDR2 YYNGEE. The CDR3 DNA follows: TGTGCCAGCAGCTCGCGGACAGGGGGCTTCAATGAGCAGTTCTTC. The encoded protein is CASSSRTGGFNEQFF. The full variable domain, rest sourced from reference TRBV9 and TRBJ2-1, is DSGVTQTPKHLITATGQRVTLRCSPRSGDLSVYWYQQSLDQGLQFLIQYYNGEERAKGNILERFSAQQFPDLHSELNLSSLELGDSALYFCASSSRTGGFNEQFFGPGTRLTVL.

The rearrangement joins TRBV28 to TRBJ1-5, with D hard to call. Germline loops: CDR1 MDHEN, CDR2 SYDVKM. Between the trimmed V and J ends, which lost 8 bases and 1 base, there was a span of 12 bases. The CDR3 runs to 14 residues. The CDR3 DNA reads TGTGCCAGCGGATGGGTGGTGAGCAATCAGCCCCAGCATTTT. It encodes CASGWVVSNQPQHF.

The CDR3 loop is CASSLASSGSREQYF. CDR3 sequence (DNA): TGTGCCAGCAGCTTAGCGTCTAGCGGGAGCCGGGAGCAGTACTTC. V is TRBV7-9 and J is TRBJ2-7; 10 nucleotides align to TRBD2. Germline trimming cut 0 bases from V and 7 bases from J; bases unmatched to any gene: 6. The CDR3 is 15 amino acids. The germline V gene has CDR1 SEHNR and CDR2 FQNEAQ (reference sequence).

This clone was counted a few times. The chain is built from TRBV5-1 and TRBJ2-5, with 14 positions matching TRBD2. Looked up from germline, CDR1 is SGHRS and CDR2 is YFSETQ. Trimming removed 4 bases from V and 3 bases from J; junction bases left unmatched: 14. The CDR3 loop spans 19 amino acids. In DNA form, the CDR3 reads TGCGCCAGCAGCCCCAATCCGGGACTAGCGGGAGTATGGGAAGAGACCCAGTACTTC. As protein: CASSPNPGLAGVWEETQYF. The whole variable domain, remainder taken from reference TRBV5-1 and TRBJ2-5, is KAGVTQTPRYLIKTRGQQVTLSCSPISGHRSVSWYQQTPGQGLQFLFEYFSETQRNKGNFPGRFSGRQFSNSRSEMNVSTLELGDSALYLCASSPNPGLAGVWEETQYFGPGTRLLVL.

This clone was counted between two and nine times. V usage is TRBV6-5 and J usage is TRBJ1-1, with D perhaps matching TRBD1 (6 bases). The germline CDR1 and CDR2 sequences are MNHEY and SVGAGI. The ends were cut back, 6 bases at V and 3 bases at J, with 17 bases in the middle. CDR3 length: 15 amino acids. CDR3 in amino acids: CASRKNRALDTEAFF. CDR3 bases: TGTGCCAGCAGAAAAAACAGGGCCCTGGACACTGAAGCTTTCTTT.

This clone was found once. A read error is likely here: a far larger clone is one base away. CDR3 coding DNA: TGCAGCGTGGGGGGTTGGGCCCAAGGGACCCAGTACTTC. Translating it yields CSVGGWAQGTQYF. The gene calls are TRBV29-1 and TRBJ2-5; the D gene is possibly TRBD2 (6 bases). The CDR3 is 13 residues long. The germline CDR1 and CDR2 sequences are SQVTM and ANQGSEA. The full variable domain, in which reference TRBV29-1 and TRBJ2-5 provide the parts outside the CDR3, is SAVISQKPSRDICQRGTSLTIQCQVDSQVTMMFWYRQQPGQSLTLIATANQGSEATYESGFVIDKFPISRPNLTFSTLTVSNMSPEDSSIYLCSVGGWAQGTQYFGPGTRLLVL.

There are a few counts of this clone. Its ends do not fully match the called genes, so a read error is possible. V and J are TRBV6-5 and TRBJ2-7; 15 nucleotides match TRBD2. The CDR3 runs 15 residues. Per germline, CDR1 MNHEY and CDR2 SVGAGI. The CDR3 bases are TGTGCCAGCAGGCCGCCGGGACTAGCGGGAGGAGAGCGGTACTTC. Translating gives CASRPPGLAGGERYF.

This clone has a single count. V is TRBV18 and J is TRBJ2-2, with D perhaps TRBD2 (6 bases). Trimming pared 3 bases from V and 4 bases from J, leaving 9 bases between. The CDR3 is made up of 14 amino acids. CDR1 KGHSH and CDR2 LQKENI come from the germline V gene. CDR3 residues: CASSPLSGTGELFF. CDR3 sequence (DNA): TGTGCCAGCTCACCTCTTAGCGGCACCGGGGAGCTGTTTTTT.

This clone has just one count. This chain links TRBV4-3 with TRBJ2-4, with TRBD2 identical over 11 bases. CDR1 LGHNA and CDR2 YSLEER come from the germline V gene. CDR3 length: 21 amino acids. Unmatched junction bases numbered 23, after V lost 2 bases and J lost 8 bases. Written as DNA, the CDR3 is TGCGCCAGCAGCCAACCACTCGGTTCCGCTAGCGGGAGGCCGGAGCGTTACATTCAGTACTTC. This gives the protein CASSQPLGSASGRPERYIQYF.

The V gene is TRBV5-4, the J gene TRBJ1-3; 10 nucleotides agree with TRBD1. The length of the CDR3 is 16 residues. CDR1 is SGHNT, CDR2 YYREEE, per germline (reference sequence). The ends lost 5 bases at V and 4 bases at J; junction bases unmatched: 9. The CDR3 spells CASRDRGTRKGNTIYF. As DNA, the CDR3 is TGTGCCAGCAGGGACAGGGGGACCCGGAAAGGAAACACCATATATTTT.

The genes are TRBV15 and TRBJ2-1; 8 bases match TRBD2. Per the germline V gene, CDR1 is LNHNV and CDR2 is YYDKDF (reference sequence). There are 13 residues in the CDR3. Trimming took 5 bases from V and 10 from J; bases not matched to a gene: 7. CDR3 bases: TGTGCCACCAGCTCAAGACTAGCGACCGAGCAGTTCTTC. Encoded protein: CATSSRLATEQFF. Full variable domain (missing parts from reference TRBV15 and TRBJ2-1): DAMVIQNPRYQVTQFGKPVTLSCSQTLNHNVMYWYQQKSSQAPKLLFHYYDKDFNNEADTPDNFQSRRPNTSFCFLDIRSPGLGDTAMYLCATSSRLATEQFFGPGTRLTVL.

The gene calls are TRBV7-6 and TRBJ1-3; a possible D gene is TRBD1 (5 bases). Germline assignment: CDR1 SGHVS and CDR2 FNYEAQ. The germline V and J ends were trimmed by 1 base and 0 bases, with 19 bases remaining between them. This CDR3 contains 19 residues. In nucleotides, the CDR3 is TGTGCCAGCAGCTTAGACTTGGCCCCCGACAGAGTCTCTGGAAACACCATATATTTT. This sequence encodes CASSLDLAPDRVSGNTIYF.

The gene calls are TRBV28 and TRBJ1-5; 11 nucleotides line up with TRBD1. This CDR3 comprises 15 residues. Germline V gives CDR1 MDHEN, CDR2 SYDVKM. Unmatched junction bases numbered 5, after V lost 4 bases and J lost 6 bases. The CDR3 region has the DNA TGTGCCAGCAGTTCATCGGACAGGGGGCGTCAGCCCCAGCATTTT. Protein product: CASSSSDRGRQPQHF.

Turning to this clone: Other nucleotide sequences in the sample specify the same CDR3. The chain employs TRBV5-8 and TRBJ1-5; TRBD1 agrees at 9 bases. The germline V gene has CDR1 SGHTS and CDR2 YDEGEE. Trimming cost V 0 bases and J 3 bases; bases outside gene matches: 4. The CDR3 runs 16 residues. The CDR3 loop is CASSLGGQGFNQPQHF. CDR3 DNA sequence: TGTGCCAGCAGCTTGGGGGGACAGGGTTTCAATCAGCCCCAGCATTTT.

This clone was recorded at least ten times. This specimen includes other DNA sequences encoding the same CDR3. The CDR3 DNA is TGTGCCTGGAGTGCGGTAGCGGGAAGGGCCTACGAGCAGTACTTC. It is translated as CAWSAVAGRAYEQYF. This sequence joins TRBV30 and TRBJ2-7; 8 nucleotides align to TRBD2. Per germline, CDR1 GTSNPN and CDR2 SVGIG (reference sequence). The V and J ends lost 1 base and 2 bases, in that order; junction bases with no gene match: 7. This CDR3 spans 15 amino acids.

The J gene is TRBJ2-7, the V gene TRBV11-2, with D uncertain. Germline CDR1 SGHAT, CDR2 FQNNGV. This CDR3 region has 13 residues. The germline V and J ends were trimmed by 3 bases and 6 bases, with 12 bases remaining between them. The CDR3 is CASSFYSGSEQYF. Written as DNA, the CDR3 is TGTGCCAGCAGCTTCTATTCCGGGTCCGAGCAGTACTTC.

This chain links TRBV9 with TRBJ2-2; the match to TRBD2 covers 7 bases. The J segment lost 3 bases and the V segment lost 3 bases, leaving 8 bases of the junction unmatched. The CDR3 spans 16 residues. Germline-derived CDR1 and CDR2 are SGDLS and YYNGEE. The CDR3 DNA reads as TGTGCCAGCAGCGCTCGATCTAGCGGATACACCGGGGAGCTGTTTTTT. This codes for CASSARSSGYTGELFF.

The count of this clone is one. Sequence at one end of the junction differs from germline and may be a read error. The chain has TRBV2 and TRBJ1-2; 10 bases line up with TRBD1. The germline CDR1 and CDR2 sequences are SNHLY and FYNNEI. This CDR3 comprises 13 residues. CDR3 region: CASSGGTGDGYIF. DNA for the CDR3: TGTGCCAGCAGTGGAGGGACAGGGGATGGCTACATCTTC.

Turning to this clone: One junction end disagrees with the germline gene, perhaps due to a read error. The chain couples TRBV4-1 to TRBJ1-3; unclear D gene. The CDR3 has 15 residues. Germline V gives CDR1 MGHRA, CDR2 YSYEKL. The DNA of the CDR3 is TGCGCCAGCAGCGAAGAACGAAAAGGTGGAAACACCATATATTTT. It is translated as CASSEERKGGNTIYF.

As regards this clone: This likely reflects a read error, since a far larger clone is one base away. V is TRBV30 and J is TRBJ2-3; 7 positions agree with TRBD2. CDR3 length: 12 residues. From germline, CDR1 is GTSNPN and CDR2 SVGIG (reference sequence). CDR3 nucleotides: TGTGCCTGGGGTATAGGACTAGTAGGTTCTTCTTTT. Protein product: CAWGIGLVGSSF.

The chain uses TRBV28 and TRBJ2-7; possibly TRBD2 for D (5 bases). The CDR3 has 13 amino acids. Germline values: CDR1 MDHEN, CDR2 SYDVKM. The ends were cut back, 2 bases at V and 4 bases at J, with 9 bases in the middle. The CDR3 spells CASSLGRLYEQYF. CDR3 nucleotide sequence: TGTGCCAGCAGTTTAGGCAGACTATACGAGCAGTACTTC.

The chain couples TRBV2 to TRBJ2-5, with D perhaps TRBD1 or TRBD2 (5 bases each). The CDR3 has 13 residues. CDR1 SNHLY and CDR2 FYNNEI come from the germline V gene. V lost 7 bases, J lost 3 bases, and 12 bases lay in between. The CDR3 DNA sequence: TGTGCCAGCACCCGGGACCAAAAAGAGACCCAGTACTTC. It encodes CASTRDQKETQYF.